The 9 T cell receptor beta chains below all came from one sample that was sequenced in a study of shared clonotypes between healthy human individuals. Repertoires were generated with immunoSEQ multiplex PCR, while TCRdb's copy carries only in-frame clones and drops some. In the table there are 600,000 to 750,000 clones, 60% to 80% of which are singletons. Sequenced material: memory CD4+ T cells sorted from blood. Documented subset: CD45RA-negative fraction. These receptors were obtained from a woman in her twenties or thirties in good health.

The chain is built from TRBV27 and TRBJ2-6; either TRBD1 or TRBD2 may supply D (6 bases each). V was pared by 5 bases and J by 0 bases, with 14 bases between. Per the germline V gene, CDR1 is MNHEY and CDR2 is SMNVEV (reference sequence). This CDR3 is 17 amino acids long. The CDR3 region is CASSPKGGFSGANVLTF. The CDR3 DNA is TGTGCCAGCAGTCCCAAGGGGGGCTTCTCTGGGGCCAACGTCCTGACTTTC.

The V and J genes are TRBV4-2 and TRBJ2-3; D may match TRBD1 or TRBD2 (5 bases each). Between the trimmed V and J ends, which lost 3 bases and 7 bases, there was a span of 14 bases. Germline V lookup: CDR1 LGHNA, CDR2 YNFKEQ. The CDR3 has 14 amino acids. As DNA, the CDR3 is TGTGCCAGCAGCCAGGGGCTCCCGGACTATACGCAGTATTTT. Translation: CASSQGLPDYTQYF.

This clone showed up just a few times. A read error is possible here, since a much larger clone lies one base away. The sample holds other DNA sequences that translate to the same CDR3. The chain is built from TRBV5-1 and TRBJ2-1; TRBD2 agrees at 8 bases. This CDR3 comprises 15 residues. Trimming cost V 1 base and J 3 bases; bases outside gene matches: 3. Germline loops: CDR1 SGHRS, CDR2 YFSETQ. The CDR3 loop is CASSLSSGSYNEQFF. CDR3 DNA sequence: TGCGCCAGCAGCTTGTCAAGCGGGAGCTACAATGAGCAGTTCTTC. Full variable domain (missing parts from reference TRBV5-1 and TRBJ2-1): KAGVTQTPRYLIKTRGQQVTLSCSPISGHRSVSWYQQTPGQGLQFLFEYFSETQRNKGNFPGRFSGRQFSNSRSEMNVSTLELGDSALYLCASSLSSGSYNEQFFGPGTRLTVL.

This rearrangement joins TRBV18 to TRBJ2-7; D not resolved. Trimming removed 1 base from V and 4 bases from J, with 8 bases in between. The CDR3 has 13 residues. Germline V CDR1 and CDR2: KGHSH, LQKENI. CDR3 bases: TGTGCCAGCTCACCACAGGGATGGTACGAGCAGTACTTC. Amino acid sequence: CASSPQGWYEQYF.

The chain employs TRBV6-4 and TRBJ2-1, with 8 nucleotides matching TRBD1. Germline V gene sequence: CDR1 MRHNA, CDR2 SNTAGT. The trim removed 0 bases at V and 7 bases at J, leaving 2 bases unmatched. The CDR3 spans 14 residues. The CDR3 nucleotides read TGTGCCAGCAGTGACTCCGGGACAGGTAATGAGCAGTTCTTC. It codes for CASSDSGTGNEQFF.

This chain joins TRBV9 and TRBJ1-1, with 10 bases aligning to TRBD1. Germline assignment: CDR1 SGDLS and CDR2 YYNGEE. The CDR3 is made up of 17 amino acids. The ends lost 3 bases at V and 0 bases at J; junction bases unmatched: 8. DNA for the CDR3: TGTGCCAGCAGCGACTCCCGGGACAGGGGATTGAACACTGAAGCTTTCTTT. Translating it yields CASSDSRDRGLNTEAFF.

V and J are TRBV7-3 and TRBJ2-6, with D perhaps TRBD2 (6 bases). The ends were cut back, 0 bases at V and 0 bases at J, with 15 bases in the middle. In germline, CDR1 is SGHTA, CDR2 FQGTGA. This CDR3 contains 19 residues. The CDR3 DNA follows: TGTGCCAGCAGCTTAACAGGGGTGAGGGGAGGCTCTGGGGCCAACGTCCTGACTTTC. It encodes CASSLTGVRGGSGANVLTF.

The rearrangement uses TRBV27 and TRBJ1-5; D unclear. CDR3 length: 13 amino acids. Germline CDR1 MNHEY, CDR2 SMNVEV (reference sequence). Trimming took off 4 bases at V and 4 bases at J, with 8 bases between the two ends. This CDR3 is CASSSHSNQPQHF. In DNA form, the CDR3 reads TGTGCCAGCAGTTCCCATTCGAATCAGCCCCAGCATTTT.

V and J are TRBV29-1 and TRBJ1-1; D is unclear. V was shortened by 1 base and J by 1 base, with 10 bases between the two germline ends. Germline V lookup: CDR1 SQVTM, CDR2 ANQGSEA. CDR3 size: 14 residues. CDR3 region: CSVEGHLQNTEAFF. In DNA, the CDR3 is TGCAGCGTTGAAGGCCACCTCCAGAACACTGAAGCTTTCTTT.